This paragraph reports one T cell receptor (beta chain). This record belongs to a study of blood T cell repertoires in COVID-19. The CDR3 runs to 13 residues. The germline gives CDR1 KGHSH, CDR2 LQKENI. The V end was cut by 4 bases, the J end by 3 bases, with 10 bases between. Only in-frame clones appear in the TCRdb table, and some are missing; sequencing was by immunoSEQ multiplex PCR. The data contain some 100,000 clones, 75% to 90% of them seen just once; the ten biggest clones take up approximately 2%. Sequencing was performed on peripheral blood. The chain couples TRBV18 to TRBJ2-7, with D possibly being TRBD1 (6 bases). The receptor was derived from a woman aged 70-85 years with active or convalescent COVID-19. The CDR3 coding sequence is TGTGCCAGCTCACAACTGGACAGCTACGAGCAGTACTTC. Translated: CASSQLDSYEQYF.